This entry lists 4 T cell receptor beta chains sequenced from one sample in a study of persistence of HIV-infected CD4 T cells. An overlapping HIV-1 Gag peptide pool stimulated these cells at 0.95 to 1 ug/peptide/mL. Sorted nonresponding memory CD4+ T cells were CD40L-negative, CD69-negative, CD45RO-high. This was the immunoSEQ version 4 assay in survey mode. Generated by immunoSEQ multiplex PCR, the TCRdb table keeps only in-frame clones and is missing some. The top ten clones hold roughly 5.6% of a sample with 30,000 to 45,000 clones, about 84% of them seen once. No antigens are known for them. Specimen: cultured CD4+ T cells from PBMCs, collected from a patient who received antiretroviral therapy. These receptors were obtained from an adult with HIV. The donor label of this sample is uncertain.

The chain uses TRBV9 and TRBJ2-3; D is perhaps TRBD1 or TRBD2 (5 bases each). CDR3 length: 17 residues. Per germline, CDR1 SGDLS and CDR2 YYNGEE. Trimming stripped 5 bases from V and 0 bases from J, with 19 bases between. The CDR3 bases are TGTGCCAGCAGTTTAGCCAAGGGACCCCGTAGCACAGATACGCAGTATTTT. Translating gives CASSLAKGPRSTDTQYF.

V and J are TRBV27 and TRBJ2-3; a possible D gene is TRBD2 (7 bases). Germline V gene lookup returns CDR1 MNHEY and CDR2 SMNVEV (reference sequence). The ends were cut back, 4 bases at V and 1 base at J, with 15 bases in the middle. This CDR3 comprises 16 residues. This CDR3 reads CASSSIGGAGTDTQYF. The DNA for the CDR3 is TGTGCCAGCAGTTCCATTGGGGGGGCCGGCACAGATACGCAGTATTTT.

In this sample, this clone turned up once. The CDR3 coding sequence is TGTGCCAGCAGCCAAGAACGAAGCAGGCAGTACTTC. Protein product: CASSQERSRQYF. V and J are TRBV4-2 and TRBJ2-7; D ambiguous. The germline CDR1 and CDR2 sequences are LGHNA and YNFKEQ. CDR3 length equals 12 residues. Trimming removed 0 bases at V and 9 bases at J, with 9 bases between.

The V gene is TRBV18, the J gene TRBJ2-7; the D is unclear. This CDR3 has 14 residues. Germline CDR1 reads KGHSH; CDR2 reads LQKENI. The germline V and J ends were trimmed by 2 bases and 0 bases, with 8 bases remaining between them. The CDR3 DNA reads as TGTGCCAGCTCACCAACCAGGAGCTCCTACGAGCAGTACTTC. It codes for CASSPTRSSYEQYF.